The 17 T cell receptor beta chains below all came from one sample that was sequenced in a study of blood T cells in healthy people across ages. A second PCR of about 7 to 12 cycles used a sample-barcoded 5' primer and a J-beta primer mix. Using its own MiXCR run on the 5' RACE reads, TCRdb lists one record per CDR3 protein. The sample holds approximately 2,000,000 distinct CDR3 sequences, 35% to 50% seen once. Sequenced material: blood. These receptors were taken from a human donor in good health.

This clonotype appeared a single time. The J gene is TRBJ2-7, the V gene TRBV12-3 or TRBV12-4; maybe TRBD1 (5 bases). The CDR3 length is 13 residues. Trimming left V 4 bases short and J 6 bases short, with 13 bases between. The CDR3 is CASSWGPQAEQYF. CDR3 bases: TGTGCCAGCAGTTGGGGCCCACAAGCCGAGCAGTACTTC.

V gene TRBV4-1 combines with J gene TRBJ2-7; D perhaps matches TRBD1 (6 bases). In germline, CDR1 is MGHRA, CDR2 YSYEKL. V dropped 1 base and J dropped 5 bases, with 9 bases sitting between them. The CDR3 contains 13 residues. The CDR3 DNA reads TGCGCCAGCAGCCAAGTCTACAGGGACGAGCAGTACTTC. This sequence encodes CASSQVYRDEQYF.

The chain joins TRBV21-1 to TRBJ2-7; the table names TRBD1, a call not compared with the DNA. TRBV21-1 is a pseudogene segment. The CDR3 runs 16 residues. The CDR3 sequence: CASSRLPDICIYEQYF. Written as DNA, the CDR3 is TGTGCCAGCAGCAGGCTACCGGACATCTGCATCTACGAGCAGTACTTC.

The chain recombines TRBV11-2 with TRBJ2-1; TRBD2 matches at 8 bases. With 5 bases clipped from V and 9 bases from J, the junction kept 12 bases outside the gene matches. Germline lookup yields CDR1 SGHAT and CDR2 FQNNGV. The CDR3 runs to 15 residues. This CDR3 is CASSLGGGSTGEQFF. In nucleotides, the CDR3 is TGTGCCAGCAGCCTCGGGGGGGGATCGACGGGTGAGCAGTTCTTC.

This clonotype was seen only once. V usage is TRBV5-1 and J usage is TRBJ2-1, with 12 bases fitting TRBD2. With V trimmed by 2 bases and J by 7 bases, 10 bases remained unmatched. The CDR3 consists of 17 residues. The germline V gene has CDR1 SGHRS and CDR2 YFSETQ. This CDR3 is CASSFTVLAGGTNEQFF. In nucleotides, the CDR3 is TGCGCCAGCAGCTTCACCGTACTAGCGGGGGGAACAAATGAGCAGTTCTTC.

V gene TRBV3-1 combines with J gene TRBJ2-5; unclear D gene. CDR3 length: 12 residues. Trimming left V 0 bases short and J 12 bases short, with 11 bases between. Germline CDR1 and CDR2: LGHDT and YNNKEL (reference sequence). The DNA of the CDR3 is TGTGCCAGCAGCCAAGAAGGATCCAAGGAGTACTTC. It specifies CASSQEGSKEYF.

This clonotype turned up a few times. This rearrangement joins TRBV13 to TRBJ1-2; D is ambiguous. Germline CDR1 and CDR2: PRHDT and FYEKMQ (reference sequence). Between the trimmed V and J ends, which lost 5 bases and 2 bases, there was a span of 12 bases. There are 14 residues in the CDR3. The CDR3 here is CASSPGVGNYGYTF. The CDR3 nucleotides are TGTGCCAGCAGCCCCGGTGTGGGAAACTATGGCTACACCTTC.

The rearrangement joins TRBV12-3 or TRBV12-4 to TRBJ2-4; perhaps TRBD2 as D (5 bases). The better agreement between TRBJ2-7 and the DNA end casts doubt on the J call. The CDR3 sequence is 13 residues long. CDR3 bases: TGTGCCAGCAGTTTACACGGGACCTACGAGCAGTACTTC. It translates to CASSLHGTYEQYF.

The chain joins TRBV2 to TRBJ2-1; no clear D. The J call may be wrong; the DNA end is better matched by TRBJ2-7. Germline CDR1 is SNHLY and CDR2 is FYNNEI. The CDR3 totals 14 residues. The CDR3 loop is CASTRPDSYNEQYF. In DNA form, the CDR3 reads TGTGCCAGCACCCGACCGGATTCCTACAATGAGCAGTACTTC.

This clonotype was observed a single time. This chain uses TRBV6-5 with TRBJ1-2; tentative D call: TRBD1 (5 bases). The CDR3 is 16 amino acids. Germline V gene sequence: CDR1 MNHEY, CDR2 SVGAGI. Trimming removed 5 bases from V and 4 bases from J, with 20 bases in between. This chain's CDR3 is CASSKKQVGASYGYTF. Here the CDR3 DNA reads TGTGCCAGCAGTAAGAAGCAGGTTGGGGCCTCCTATGGCTACACCTTC.

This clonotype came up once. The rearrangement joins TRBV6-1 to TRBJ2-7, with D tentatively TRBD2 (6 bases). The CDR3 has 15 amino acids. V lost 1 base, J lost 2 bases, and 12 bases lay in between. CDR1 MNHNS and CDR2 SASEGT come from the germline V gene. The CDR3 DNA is TGTGCCAGCAGTGAAGATTGGGGGGTGCCCTACGAGCAGTACTTC. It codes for CASSEDWGVPYEQYF.

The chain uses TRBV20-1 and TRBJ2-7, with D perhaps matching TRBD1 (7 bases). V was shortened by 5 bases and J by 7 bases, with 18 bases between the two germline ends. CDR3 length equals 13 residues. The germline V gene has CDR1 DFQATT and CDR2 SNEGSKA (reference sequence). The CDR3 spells CSAAQGSAGEQYF. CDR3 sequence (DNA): TGCAGTGCTGCACAGGGGTCGGCGGGAGAGCAGTACTTC.

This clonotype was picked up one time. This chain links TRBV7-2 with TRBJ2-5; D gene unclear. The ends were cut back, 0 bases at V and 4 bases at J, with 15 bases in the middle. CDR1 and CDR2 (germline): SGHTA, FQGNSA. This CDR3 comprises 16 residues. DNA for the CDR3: TGTGCCAGCAGCTTAGCTCCAGACCGGATCCGAGAGACCCAGTACTTC. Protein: CASSLAPDRIRETQYF. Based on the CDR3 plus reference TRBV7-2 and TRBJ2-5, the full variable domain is GAGVSQSPSNKVTEKGKDVELRCDPISGHTALYWYRQSLGQGLEFLIYFQGNSAPDKSGLPSDRFSAERTGGSVSTLTIQRTQQEDSAVYLCASSLAPDRIRETQYFGPGTRLLVL.

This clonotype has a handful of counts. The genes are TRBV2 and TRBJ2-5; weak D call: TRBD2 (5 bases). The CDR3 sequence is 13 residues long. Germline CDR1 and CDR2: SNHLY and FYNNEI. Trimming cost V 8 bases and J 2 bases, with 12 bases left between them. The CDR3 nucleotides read TGTGCCAGCTCAGCGGAGACTCAAGAGACCCAGTACTTC. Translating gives CASSAETQETQYF.

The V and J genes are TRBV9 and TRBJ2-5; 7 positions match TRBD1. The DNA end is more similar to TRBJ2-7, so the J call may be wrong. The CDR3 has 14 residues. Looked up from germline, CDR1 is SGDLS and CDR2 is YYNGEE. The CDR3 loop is CASSVGVGGDEQYF. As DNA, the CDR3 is TGTGCCAGCAGCGTAGGGGTAGGGGGCGACGAGCAGTACTTC.

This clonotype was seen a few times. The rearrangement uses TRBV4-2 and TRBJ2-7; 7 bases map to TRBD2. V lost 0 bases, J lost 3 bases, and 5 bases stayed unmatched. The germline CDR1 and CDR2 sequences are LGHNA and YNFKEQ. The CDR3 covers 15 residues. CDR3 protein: CASSQELAQVYEQYF. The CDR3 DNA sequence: TGTGCCAGCAGCCAAGAACTAGCGCAGGTCTACGAGCAGTACTTC.

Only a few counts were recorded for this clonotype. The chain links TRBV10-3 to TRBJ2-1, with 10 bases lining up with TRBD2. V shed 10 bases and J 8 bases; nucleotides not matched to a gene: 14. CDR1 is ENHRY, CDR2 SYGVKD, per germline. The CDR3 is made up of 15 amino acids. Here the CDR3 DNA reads TGTGCCAGCTCTAGCGGGGGCCGGAAGACGGATGAGCAGTTCTTC. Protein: CASSSGGRKTDEQFF.